Shown below are 23 T cell receptor beta chains from a single sample sequenced in a study of blood T cell repertoires in COVID-19. TCRdb's copy holds only in-frame clones and misses some; the assay was immunoSEQ multiplex PCR. Of 230,000 or so clones in the sample, roughly four fifths were seen once. The sample consisted of peripheral blood. Source of these receptors: a man in his fifties with active or convalescent COVID-19.

The chain joins TRBV19 to TRBJ2-5; tentative D call: TRBD2 (6 bases). CDR1 and CDR2 (germline): LNHDA, SQIVND (reference sequence). Deletions cut 1 base from V and 3 bases from J, with 6 bases between. There are 13 residues in the CDR3. This CDR3 is CASSIAGEETQYF. DNA of the CDR3: TGTGCCAGTAGTATAGCGGGGGAAGAGACCCAGTACTTC.

On this clone itself: This sample includes further DNA sequences coding for the same CDR3. This chain joins TRBV5-1 and TRBJ1-1, with D possibly matching TRBD1 (5 bases). The CDR3 consists of 14 residues. V was shortened by 0 bases and J by 2 bases, with 8 bases between the two germline ends. Germline V gene data show CDR1 as SGHRS and CDR2 as YFSETQ. The CDR3: CASSLAGANTEAFF. DNA of the CDR3: TGCGCCAGCAGCTTGGCTGGGGCCAACACTGAAGCTTTCTTT. The whole variable domain, filled in from reference TRBV5-1 and TRBJ1-1, reads KAGVTQTPRYLIKTRGQQVTLSCSPISGHRSVSWYQQTPGQGLQFLFEYFSETQRNKGNFPGRFSGRQFSNSRSEMNVSTLELGDSALYLCASSLAGANTEAFFGQGTRLTVV.

There are a few counts of this clone. The chain couples TRBV30 to TRBJ1-6; 7 bases line up with TRBD1. Unmatched junction bases numbered 4, after V lost 4 bases and J lost 7 bases. Germline CDR1 GTSNPN, CDR2 SVGIG (reference sequence). The CDR3 totals 13 residues. CDR3 sequence reads: CAWIGTVNSPLHF. The DNA of the CDR3 is TGTGCCTGGATAGGGACAGTAAATTCACCCCTCCACTTT.

There are a few counts of this clone. The J gene is TRBJ1-5, the V gene TRBV19; D gene ambiguous. Per germline, CDR1 LNHDA and CDR2 SQIVND (reference sequence). This CDR3 is built from 16 residues. Trimming removed 6 bases at V and 1 base at J, with 16 bases between. The CDR3 sequence: CASSPRRGGSNQPQHF. In DNA form, the CDR3 reads TGTGCCAGTAGCCCCAGGCGGGGAGGGAGCAATCAGCCCCAGCATTTT.

V gene TRBV2 combines with J gene TRBJ1-6, with D possibly TRBD1 on 6 matching bases. Looked up from germline, CDR1 is SNHLY and CDR2 is FYNNEI. With 3 bases removed from V and 7 bases from J, the gap between germline ends came to 13 bases. This CDR3 comprises 15 residues. The chain's CDR3 is CASSDTGPANSPLHF. CDR3 coding DNA: TGTGCCAGCAGTGACACAGGGCCGGCCAATTCACCCCTCCACTTT.

This chain joins TRBV5-1 and TRBJ2-1; 8 bases fit TRBD2. Germline assignment: CDR1 SGHRS and CDR2 YFSETQ. Trimming at V came to 4 bases and at J to 0 bases, leaving 15 bases not matched to a gene. CDR3 length equals 19 residues. The CDR3 bases are TGCGCCAGCAGCACCCCGGCGCGGGGGGCAATAAGCTCCTACAATGAGCAGTTCTTC. Amino acids: CASSTPARGAISSYNEQFF. Complete variable domain (other parts from reference TRBV5-1 and TRBJ2-1): KAGVTQTPRYLIKTRGQQVTLSCSPISGHRSVSWYQQTPGQGLQFLFEYFSETQRNKGNFPGRFSGRQFSNSRSEMNVSTLELGDSALYLCASSTPARGAISSYNEQFFGPGTRLTVL.

The chain recombines TRBV27 with TRBJ2-1; perhaps TRBD2 as D (7 bases). Trimming left V 2 bases short and J 9 bases short, with 20 bases between. Germline values: CDR1 MNHEY, CDR2 SMNVEV (reference sequence). The CDR3 contains 16 residues. CDR3 protein: CASSLTAGAGNGEQFF. The DNA of the CDR3 is TGTGCCAGCAGTTTAACGGCGGGGGCAGGGAACGGTGAGCAGTTCTTC.

The rearrangement uses TRBV7-2 and TRBJ2-1; possibly TRBD2 for D (6 bases). Trimming stripped 5 bases from V and 2 bases from J, with 19 bases between. This CDR3 has 17 residues. Germline lookup yields CDR1 SGHTA and CDR2 FQGNSA. CDR3 DNA: TGTGCCAGCAGCACTCTGACTAGTTTAATCCCCTACAATGAGCAGTTCTTC. Translation gives CASSTLTSLIPYNEQFF.

The CDR3 reads CASSLMTGQSHEQFF. In DNA form, the CDR3 reads TGTGCCAGCAGCTTGATGACAGGACAGTCGCATGAGCAGTTCTTC. The chain recombines TRBV5-4 with TRBJ2-1; maybe TRBD1 (6 bases). The germline CDR1 and CDR2 sequences are SGHNT and YYREEE (reference sequence). The ends were cut back, 1 base at V and 8 bases at J, with 16 bases in the middle. The CDR3 sequence is 15 residues long.

V and J are TRBV9 and TRBJ2-3; D is unclear. Germline lookup yields CDR1 SGDLS and CDR2 YYNGEE. V dropped 4 bases and J dropped 2 bases, with 20 bases sitting between them. CDR3 length: 17 amino acids. The CDR3 nucleotides are TGTGCCAGCAGCCCTCTCCCAGGTGGCACGACCACAGATACGCAGTATTTT. It codes for CASSPLPGGTTTDTQYF.

The genes are TRBV5-1 and TRBJ1-1; possible D gene TRBD1, 6 bases. Trimming pared 3 bases from V and 6 bases from J, leaving 15 bases between. This CDR3 has 14 residues. Germline lookup yields CDR1 SGHRS and CDR2 YFSETQ. The CDR3 bases are TGCGCCAGCAGCTCGCAGACGAGGACAGCTGAAGCTTTCTTT. Translation: CASSSQTRTAEAFF.

This sequence joins TRBV27 and TRBJ2-7; 8 bases fit TRBD1. Germline loops: CDR1 MNHEY, CDR2 SMNVEV (reference sequence). Unmatched junction bases numbered 5, after V lost 3 bases and J lost 4 bases. The CDR3 consists of 14 residues. For the CDR3, the DNA is TGTGCCAGCAGTTTGGGGACAGGAATTTACGAGCAGTACTTC. It specifies CASSLGTGIYEQYF.

This chain uses TRBV9 with TRBJ2-3; D unresolved. Germline CDR1 reads SGDLS; CDR2 reads YYNGEE. The CDR3 totals 13 residues. Trimming took off 3 bases at V and 2 bases at J, with 7 bases between the two ends. Here the CDR3 reads CASSGTYTDTQYF. CDR3 in DNA: TGTGCCAGCAGCGGCACCTACACAGATACGCAGTATTTT.

This chain links TRBV6-2 or TRBV6-3 with TRBJ1-1; TRBD1 might be the D (5 bases). V was clipped by 2 bases and J by 5 bases, with 12 bases between them. The CDR3 is 14 residues long. CDR1 and CDR2 (germline): MNHEY, SVGEGT. The CDR3 here is CASSYVDRVTEAFF. CDR3 in DNA: TGTGCCAGCAGTTACGTAGACAGAGTGACTGAAGCTTTCTTT.

The chain joins TRBV2 to TRBJ1-6; a possible D gene is TRBD1 (5 bases). Trimming cost V 2 bases and J 10 bases, with 18 bases left between them. The CDR3 extends over 16 amino acids. Germline assignment: CDR1 SNHLY and CDR2 FYNNEI. CDR3 DNA: TGTGCCAGCAGTGAACGCCCCCCCCAGGGCGCGTCACCCCTCCACTTT. Protein: CASSERPPQGASPLHF.

This sequence joins TRBV5-4 and TRBJ1-2, with no clear D. CDR3 length: 15 amino acids. V was pared by 0 bases and J by 3 bases, with 12 bases between. Germline V gene lookup returns CDR1 SGHNT and CDR2 YYREEE (reference sequence). CDR3 sequence: CASSLEGGPYYGYTF. The CDR3 region has the DNA TGTGCCAGCAGCTTGGAAGGAGGACCGTACTATGGCTACACCTTC.

The V gene is TRBV5-4, the J gene TRBJ2-1, with a possible D match to TRBD2 (6 bases). CDR3 size: 16 residues. The V end lost 4 bases, the J end lost 0 bases, and 14 bases lay between the germline ends. Per germline, CDR1 SGHNT and CDR2 YYREEE (reference sequence). The CDR3 here is CASSPPDGSSYNEQFF. DNA for the CDR3: TGTGCCAGCAGCCCCCCGGACGGGAGCTCCTACAATGAGCAGTTCTTC.

The chain is built from TRBV6-5 and TRBJ1-6; a possible D gene is TRBD1 (6 bases). V shed 7 bases and J shed 6 bases, with 10 bases lying between them. Per germline, CDR1 MNHEY and CDR2 SVGAGI. The CDR3 is made up of 13 amino acids. The DNA of the CDR3 is TGTGCCAGCACGGCACAGGGTAATTCACCCCTCCACTTT. Translated: CASTAQGNSPLHF.

This rearrangement joins TRBV6-1 to TRBJ2-1; D gene unclear. This CDR3 is 16 amino acids long. Trimming pared 3 bases from V and 5 bases from J, leaving 17 bases between. CDR1 is MNHNS, CDR2 SASEGT, per germline. CDR3 in DNA: TGTGCCAGCAGTGAGCGAATCTTCCCAATGAACAATGAGCAGTTCTTC. Amino acids: CASSERIFPMNNEQFF.

The rearrangement uses TRBV4-1 and TRBJ2-7; TRBD1 matches 7 bases. Germline V gene data show CDR1 as MGHRA and CDR2 as YSYEKL. Trimming removed 4 bases from V and 5 bases from J; junction bases left unmatched: 8. CDR3 size: 14 residues. CDR3 amino acids: CASSPLQGFHEQYF. Here the CDR3 DNA reads TGCGCCAGCAGCCCCCTACAGGGGTTTCACGAGCAGTACTTC.

This rearrangement joins TRBV7-9 to TRBJ1-1; D uncertain. Germline V gene sequence: CDR1 SEHNR, CDR2 FQNEAQ (reference sequence). Trimming took off 4 bases at V and 5 bases at J, with 14 bases between the two ends. The CDR3 is 14 residues long. CDR3 sequence: CASSSRGAWTEAFF. The CDR3 nucleotides read TGTGCCAGCAGCTCCAGAGGCGCGTGGACTGAAGCTTTCTTT. Drawing the rest from reference TRBV7-9 and TRBJ1-1, the complete variable domain is DTGVSQNPRHKITKRGQNVTFRCDPISEHNRLYWYRQTLGQGPEFLTYFQNEAQLEKSRLLSDRFSAERPKGSFSTLEIQRTEQGDSAMYLCASSSRGAWTEAFFGQGTRLTVV.

The chain joins TRBV29-1 to TRBJ2-1; a possible D gene is TRBD1 (6 bases). V lost 3 bases, J lost 10 bases, and 16 bases lay in between. The CDR3 spans 13 residues. In germline, CDR1 is SQVTM, CDR2 ANQGSEA. The CDR3 coding sequence is TGCAGCGTTGATCGTCAAGGGGGTACGGAGCAGTTCTTC. Translating gives CSVDRQGGTEQFF.

The rearrangement uses TRBV4-1 and TRBJ2-3, with 7 nucleotides matching TRBD2. The CDR3 is 19 amino acids. Trimming took 0 bases from V and 0 from J; bases not matched to a gene: 12. The germline V gene encodes CDR1 MGHRA and CDR2 YSYEKL. The CDR3 loop reads CASSQDRGAASGSTDTQYF. Here the CDR3 DNA reads TGCGCCAGCAGCCAAGATAGGGGTGCTGCTAGCGGAAGCACAGATACGCAGTATTTT.